This T cell receptor (beta chain) was profiled in a study of T cells in Graves' hyperthyroidism and ophthalmopathy. This clonotype occurred many times. The antigen remains undetermined. Whole-study findings and limits: Clonotypes that were expanded in thyroid above 0.001 mostly appeared in blood too. Ophthalmopathy could be told apart from stable hyperthyroidism with a 13 V-J model.

Fresh peripheral blood, under 11 ml, yielded the PBMCs. Trimming removed 5 bases from V and 7 bases from J; junction bases left unmatched: 6. Germline-derived CDR1 and CDR2 are SGHAT and FQNNGV. The CDR3 sequence is 15 residues long. Amplified TCR beta CDR3 regions derived from RNA transcripts. An initial round of RT-PCR targeting the TCR CDR3 relied on the HTBI primer set. TCRdb passed the multiplex PCR reads through MiXCR, listing each CDR3 protein once. The repertoire holds about 58,000 distinct CDR3 sequences, about 49% seen once, with under 15% in the top ten. The rearrangement joins TRBV11-2 to TRBJ2-1; 12 positions match TRBD2. The sequencing sample was made of blood. This receptor was obtained from a woman aged 25 to 39 with Graves' ophthalmopathy. The CDR3 reads CASSLLAGGSNEQFF. The CDR3 DNA reads TGTGCCAGCAGCCTACTAGCGGGAGGTTCTAATGAGCAGTTCTTC.